These 22 T cell receptor beta chains originate from one sample sequenced in a study of somatic mutations in cytotoxic T cells in rheumatoid arthritis. This table comes from immunoSEQ multiplex PCR, and its TCRdb copy is limited to in-frame clones, with some not included. The sample shows about 16,000 clones, approximately 75% of them seen only once. Sequenced input: CD8+ T cells sorted from blood. All receptors derive from an adult with rheumatoid arthritis.

Only a few counts were recorded for this clone. The chain joins TRBV7-9 to TRBJ1-1; possible D gene TRBD1, 5 bases. V was pared by 5 bases and J by 10 bases, with 14 bases between. Germline CDR1 and CDR2: SEHNR and FQNEAQ (reference sequence). The CDR3 has 12 amino acids. The CDR3, as DNA: TGTGCCAGCAGCCTAACAGGACGAGGAGCTTTCTTT. It specifies CASSLTGRGAFF.

The V and J genes are TRBV15 and TRBJ2-3; weak D call: TRBD1 (5 bases). Germline-derived CDR1 and CDR2 are LNHNV and YYDKDF (reference sequence). Trimming pared 1 base from V and 3 bases from J, leaving 8 bases between. The CDR3 extends over 14 amino acids. Here the CDR3 reads CATSRVGETDTQYF. CDR3 in DNA: TGTGCCACCAGCAGAGTAGGGGAAACAGATACGCAGTATTTT.

The chain recombines TRBV7-9 with TRBJ2-1; TRBD2 matches at 8 bases. The CDR3 runs to 14 residues. Germline V gives CDR1 SEHNR, CDR2 FQNEAQ (reference sequence). V trimming: 4 bases; J trimming: 8 bases; junction bases outside the gene matches: 7. DNA for the CDR3: TGTGCCAGCAGCTCAACTCGGGGGGGCTATGAGCAGTTCTTC. It is translated as CASSSTRGGYEQFF.

The rearrangement joins TRBV25-1 to TRBJ2-2; TRBD1 matches at 10 bases. The CDR3 loop spans 15 amino acids. V was pared by 5 bases and J by 3 bases, with 3 bases of the junction left unmatched. Germline assignment: CDR1 MGHDK and CDR2 SYGVNS. This chain's CDR3 is CASSPGQGHTGELFF. CDR3 DNA sequence: TGTGCCAGCAGTCCGGGACAGGGGCACACCGGGGAGCTGTTTTTT.

The V call is TRBV29-1, the J call TRBJ2-7; the D gene could be TRBD1 or TRBD2 (6 bases each). CDR3 length: 13 residues. The germline V and J ends were trimmed by 7 bases and 0 bases, with 13 bases remaining between them. From germline, CDR1 is SQVTM and CDR2 ANQGSEA. The CDR3, as DNA: TGCAGCGGGCGGGACACCCTCTCCTACGAGCAGTACTTC. Translation gives CSGRDTLSYEQYF.

This clone has more than one count but fewer than ten. The rearrangement uses TRBV19 and TRBJ1-1; D is possibly TRBD1 (5 bases). This CDR3 spans 16 amino acids. V was cut by 7 bases and J by 4 bases, with 22 bases left in between. Germline V gives CDR1 LNHDA, CDR2 SQIVND (reference sequence). The CDR3 DNA is TGTGCCAGTAAGGTGGAAGAAAGAGGGGCTCTCACTGAAGCTTTCTTT. Its protein is CASKVEERGALTEAFF.

The chain joins TRBV7-8 to TRBJ2-7; possibly TRBD2 for D (6 bases). Germline V gene lookup returns CDR1 SGHVS and CDR2 FQNEAQ. V was clipped by 2 bases and J by 2 bases, with 10 bases between them. The CDR3 is made up of 14 amino acids. This CDR3 reads CASSLLGGPYEQYF. The CDR3 DNA is TGTGCCAGCAGCTTACTGGGGGGTCCCTACGAGCAGTACTTC.

This sequence joins TRBV19 and TRBJ1-1, with D unclear. The CDR3 spans 14 residues. CDR1 is LNHDA and CDR2 is SQIVND in the germline V gene (reference sequence). V lost 5 bases to trimming and J lost 5 bases, with 15 bases between them. CDR3 nucleotide sequence: TGTGCCAGTAGTCTTATGACCCCCCCTACTGAAGCTTTCTTT. Residues: CASSLMTPPTEAFF.

This clone was detected only once. The chain has TRBV28 and TRBJ2-6, with 11 bases matching TRBD1. Germline V gives CDR1 MDHEN, CDR2 SYDVKM. The CDR3 is 17 amino acids. The V segment lost 6 bases and the J segment 4 bases; nucleotides outside the gene matches: 8. CDR3 sequence: CASRSGTGGAGANVLTF. CDR3 in DNA: TGTGCCAGCAGATCAGGGACAGGGGGGGCCGGGGCCAACGTCCTGACTTTC.

CDR3 amino acids: CASSVDAEGPWEQYF. CDR3 nucleotides: TGTGCCAGCAGCGTAGACGCGGAAGGTCCCTGGGAGCAGTACTTC. The chain joins TRBV9 to TRBJ2-7, with unresolved D. The V end was cut by 0 bases, the J end by 7 bases, with 17 bases between. CDR1 and CDR2 (germline): SGDLS, YYNGEE. This CDR3 spans 15 amino acids.

Only a few counts were recorded for this clone. The chain couples TRBV2 to TRBJ1-3; no clear D gene. V lost 4 bases, J lost 2 bases, and 3 bases lay in between. The germline gives CDR1 SNHLY, CDR2 FYNNEI. The CDR3 runs to 12 residues. CDR3 loop: CASSGPGNTIYF. In nucleotides, the CDR3 is TGTGCCAGCAGTGGACCTGGAAACACCATATATTTT.

This clone has just a few counts. J is TRBJ1-5 and V is TRBV29-1, with D possibly matching TRBD1 (5 bases). CDR3 length: 13 residues. Deletions cut 4 bases from V and 0 bases from J, with 7 bases between. Germline V gene sequence: CDR1 SQVTM, CDR2 ANQGSEA. The CDR3 nucleotides read TGCAGCGTTGGGGGGGGTAGCAATCAGCCCCAGCATTTT. This translates into CSVGGGSNQPQHF.

The rearrangement joins TRBV27 to TRBJ1-5; D not certain. V was pared by 8 bases and J by 2 bases, with 19 bases between. CDR3 length equals 16 residues. Germline values: CDR1 MNHEY, CDR2 SMNVEV (reference sequence). CDR3 residues: CASAPAGSVGNQPQHF. CDR3 sequence (DNA): TGTGCCAGCGCCCCAGCGGGGTCCGTTGGCAATCAGCCCCAGCATTTT.

This chain connects TRBV7-6 to TRBJ2-2, with 10 bases fitting TRBD2. The CDR3 runs to 14 residues. Germline V gene sequence: CDR1 SGHVS, CDR2 FNYEAQ. V shed 3 bases, J shed 6 bases, and the junction held 1 base outside the gene matches. The CDR3 loop reads CASSFGLAAGELFF. DNA for the CDR3: TGTGCCAGCAGCTTTGGACTAGCGGCCGGGGAGCTGTTTTTT. The complete variable domain, with remaining parts taken from reference TRBV7-6 and TRBJ2-2, reads GAGVSQSPRYKVTKRGQDVALRCDPISGHVSLYWYRQALGQGPEFLTYFNYEAQQDKSGLPNDRFSAERPEGSISTLTIQRTEQRDSAMYRCASSFGLAAGELFFGEGSRLTVL.

The rearrangement uses TRBV11-2 and TRBJ1-3; D gene unclear. Trimming removed 6 bases from V and 2 bases from J, with 17 bases in between. The CDR3 has 16 residues. CDR1 and CDR2 (germline): SGHAT, FQNNGV. The CDR3 protein is CASSPLGSSPGNTIYF. The DNA for the CDR3 is TGTGCCAGCAGTCCCCTTGGGAGTAGCCCTGGAAACACCATATATTTT.

The chain uses TRBV4-1 and TRBJ1-1; TRBD1 aligns across 11 bases. Germline CDR1 reads MGHRA; CDR2 reads YSYEKL. The CDR3 runs to 15 residues. Losses at the gene ends were 4 bases for V and 5 bases for J; bases not matched to a gene: 6. CDR3 loop: CASSLGQGAETEAFF. The CDR3, as DNA: TGCGCCAGCAGCCTAGGACAGGGGGCGGAGACTGAAGCTTTCTTT.

The chain employs TRBV4-1 and TRBJ2-2, with 9 positions matching TRBD2. V gave up 3 bases and J gave up 7 bases; unmatched junction bases: 12. The CDR3 extends over 17 amino acids. CDR1 is MGHRA, CDR2 YSYEKL, per germline. The DNA for the CDR3 is TGCGCCAGCAGCCAGGTCGGGGCGGGAGGGCCCGGCGGGGAGCTGTTTTTT. Translated, it gives CASSQVGAGGPGGELFF.

This chain joins TRBV7-9 and TRBJ2-1; TRBD2 agrees at 14 bases. Germline CDR1 SEHNR, CDR2 FQNEAQ (reference sequence). The CDR3 has 15 residues. J was trimmed by 7 bases and V by 3 bases; bases with no gene match: 2. The CDR3 protein is CASSLGTSGSNEQFF. Here the CDR3 DNA reads TGTGCCAGCAGCTTGGGGACTAGCGGGAGTAATGAGCAGTTCTTC.

The chain carries TRBV5-6 and TRBJ2-1; tentatively, D is TRBD1 (5 bases). CDR1 is SGHDT, CDR2 YYEEEE, per germline. The CDR3 is 15 residues long. Deletions cut 3 bases from V and 1 base from J, with 11 bases between. CDR3 sequence: CASSSTGDSYNEQFF. CDR3 nucleotide sequence: TGTGCCAGCAGCTCTACAGGTGATTCCTACAATGAGCAGTTCTTC.

The chain uses TRBV5-1 and TRBJ2-1; 11 bases map to TRBD2. Looked up from germline, CDR1 is SGHRS and CDR2 is YFSETQ. The junction had 8 bases not matched to a gene; V was cut back by 4 bases and J by 2 bases. The CDR3 is 17 residues long. The CDR3 spells CASSPGLAGGPYNEQFF. The DNA of the CDR3 is TGCGCCAGCAGCCCCGGACTAGCGGGTGGCCCCTACAATGAGCAGTTCTTC.

This clone was observed a handful of times. The rearrangement uses TRBV7-8 and TRBJ1-1, with D unresolved. The V and J ends lost 4 bases and 1 base respectively, with 10 bases between them. The length of the CDR3 is 14 residues. Germline V lookup: CDR1 SGHVS, CDR2 FQNEAQ. DNA of the CDR3: TGTGCCAGCAGCTCGCGAGTTGGGAACACTGAAGCTTTCTTT. As protein: CASSSRVGNTEAFF.

The V gene is TRBV29-1, the J gene TRBJ2-7; D might be TRBD1 (6 bases). V dropped 4 bases and J dropped 7 bases, with 11 bases sitting between them. This CDR3 has 11 residues. Looked up from germline, CDR1 is SQVTM and CDR2 is ANQGSEA. The CDR3 DNA reads as TGCAGCGTTGCACAGGGATCGGAGCAGTACTTC. Its protein product is CSVAQGSEQYF.